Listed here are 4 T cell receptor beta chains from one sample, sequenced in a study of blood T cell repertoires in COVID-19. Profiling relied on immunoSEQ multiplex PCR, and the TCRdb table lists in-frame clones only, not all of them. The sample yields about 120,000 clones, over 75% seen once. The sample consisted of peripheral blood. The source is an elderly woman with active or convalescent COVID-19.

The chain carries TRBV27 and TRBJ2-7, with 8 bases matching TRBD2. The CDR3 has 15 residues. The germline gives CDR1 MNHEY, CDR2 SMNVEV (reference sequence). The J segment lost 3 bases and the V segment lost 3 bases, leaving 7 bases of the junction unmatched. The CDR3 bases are TGTGCCAGCAGTTTCGACCGGGGGGGCCTCTACGAGCAGTACTTC. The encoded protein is CASSFDRGGLYEQYF.

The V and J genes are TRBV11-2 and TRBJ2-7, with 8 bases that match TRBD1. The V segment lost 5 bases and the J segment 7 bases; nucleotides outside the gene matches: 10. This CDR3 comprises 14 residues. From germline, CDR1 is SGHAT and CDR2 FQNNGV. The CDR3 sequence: CASSPLRDRFEQYF. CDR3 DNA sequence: TGTGCCAGCAGCCCGCTTAGGGACAGGTTTGAGCAGTACTTC.

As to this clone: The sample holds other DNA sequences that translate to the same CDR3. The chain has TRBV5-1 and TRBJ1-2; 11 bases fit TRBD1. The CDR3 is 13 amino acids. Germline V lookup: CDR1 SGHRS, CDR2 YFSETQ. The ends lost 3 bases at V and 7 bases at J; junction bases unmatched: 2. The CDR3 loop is CASSWGTGGGYTF. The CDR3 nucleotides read TGCGCCAGCAGCTGGGGGACAGGGGGTGGCTACACCTTC.

As DNA, the CDR3 is TGTGCCAGCAGCTTGTCTTACAGGGAAACTAGCAATCAGCCCCAGCATTTT. Encoded protein: CASSLSYRETSNQPQHF. The chain carries TRBV5-5 and TRBJ1-5, with D perhaps TRBD1 (6 bases). The germline V gene encodes CDR1 SGHKS and CDR2 YYEKEE (reference sequence). The CDR3 consists of 17 residues. The germline V and J ends were trimmed by 1 base and 0 bases, with 14 bases remaining between them.